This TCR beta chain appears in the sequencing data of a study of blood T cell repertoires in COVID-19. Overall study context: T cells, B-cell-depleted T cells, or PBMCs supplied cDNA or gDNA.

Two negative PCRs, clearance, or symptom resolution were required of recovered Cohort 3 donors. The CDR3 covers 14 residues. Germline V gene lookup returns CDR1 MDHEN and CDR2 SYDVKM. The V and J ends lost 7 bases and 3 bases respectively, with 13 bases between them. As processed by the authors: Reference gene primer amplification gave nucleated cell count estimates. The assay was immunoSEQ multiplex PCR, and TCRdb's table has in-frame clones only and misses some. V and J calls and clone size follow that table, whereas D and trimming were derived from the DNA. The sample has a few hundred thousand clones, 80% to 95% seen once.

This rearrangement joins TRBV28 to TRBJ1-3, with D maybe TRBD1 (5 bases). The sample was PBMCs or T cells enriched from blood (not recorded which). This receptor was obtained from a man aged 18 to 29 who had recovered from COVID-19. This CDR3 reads CASIGGAGGNTIYF. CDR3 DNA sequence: TGTGCCAGCATCGGAGGGGCCGGTGGAAACACCATATATTTT. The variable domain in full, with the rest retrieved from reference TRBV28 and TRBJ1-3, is DVKVTQSSRYLVKRTGEKVFLECVQDMDHENMFWYRQDPGLGLRLIYFSYDVKMKEKGDIPEGYSVSREKKERFSLILESASTNQTSMYLCASIGGAGGNTIYFGEGSWLTVV.